This TCR beta chain was obtained from a study of CXCR3 chemokines and chemotherapy response in bladder cancer (dated by TCRdb to between 2021 and 2024). Looking at the study overall: The study set out to examine whether the activity of the CXCR3 chemokine system within tumors predicted response to chemotherapy in human bladder cancer.

The library was produced with PCR. The run used an Illumina HiSeq 2500. In-frame beta chains were kept once TCRdb had trimmed the public reads at Q25 with fastp and called clones with MiXCR. Rows with one shared CDR3 protein collapse into an entry with the most common genes and DNA. This sample has 7,500 to 9,500 distinct CDR3 sequences in its table, and approximately 12% of those were observed once. The top ten hold approximately 16% of the sample. The germline V gene encodes CDR1 SGHDT and CDR2 YYEEEE. CDR3 length: 14 amino acids, cysteine to phenylalanine. Only CDR3 DNA remains: 42 bases, in frame from the first base. At the junction V is shortened by 4 bases and J by 3 bases, with 12 bases in between. Remarks on this clonotype: Its antigen remains undetermined. Base qualities are not at hand, and no much larger clone is one base apart.

This clonotype originated in a human donor with bladder cancer that responded to neoadjuvant chemotherapy. This sequence uses TRBV5-6 and TRBJ2-3, with the identity of the D gene unclear. Sample collection was performed from a patient whose treatment included neoadjuvant chemotherapy. The DNA reads TGTGCCAGCAGCCCCATGGGGTCTACAGATACGCAGTATTTT. It encodes CASSPMGSTDTQYF. The entire variable domain, with the stretches around the CDR3 drawn from the reference TRBV5-6 and TRBJ2-3 proteins, is DAGVTQSPTHLIKTRGQQVTLRCSPKSGHDTVSWYQQALGQGPQFIFQYYEEEERQRGNFPDRFSGHQFPNYSSELNVNALLLGDSALYLCASSPMGSTDTQYFGPGTRLTVL.